These 14 T cell receptor beta chains were all obtained from the same sample, sequenced in a study of cytomegalovirus exposure and HLA in healthy donors. PCR primers comprised 60 Vbeta and 13 Jbeta primers. Using immunoSEQ multiplex PCR, the repertoire was profiled, and TCRdb retains in-frame clones only, with some absent. The data hold roughly 150,000 clones, with 60% to 80% observed a single time. Sequenced: PBMCs. These receptors all come from a male donor in good health and CMV-seronegative.

This chain links TRBV7-2 with TRBJ2-1, with TRBD1 matching 9 bases. The CDR3 runs to 14 residues. In germline, CDR1 is SGHTA, CDR2 FQGNSA. V lost 5 bases to trimming and J lost 5 bases; unmatched junction nucleotides: 4. The CDR3 DNA reads TGTGCCAGCAGCCCGGGACAGGGAAACAATGAGCAGTTCTTC. Its protein is CASSPGQGNNEQFF.

The table lists this clone with a few counts. V gene TRBV6-1 combines with J gene TRBJ1-2; tentative D call: TRBD1 (6 bases). This CDR3 comprises 14 residues. Germline CDR1 reads MNHNS; CDR2 reads SASEGT. V lost 6 bases and J lost 3, with 14 bases in between. The DNA of the CDR3 is TGTGCCAGCAGATCCGGACAGCGAGACTATGGCTACACCTTC. Its translation: CASRSGQRDYGYTF.

The chain recombines TRBV9 with TRBJ1-2; 7 bases fit TRBD1. Trimming at V came to 4 bases and at J to 7 bases, leaving 13 bases not matched to a gene. The germline gives CDR1 SGDLS, CDR2 YYNGEE. The CDR3 consists of 15 residues. CDR3 DNA sequence: TGTGCCAGCAGCTCCTCTACCGGGACAGTGCTTGGCTACACCTTC. Protein: CASSSSTGTVLGYTF.

The J gene is TRBJ1-4, the V gene TRBV19; weak D call: TRBD1 (5 bases). V lost 4 bases and J lost 4, with 7 bases in between. The CDR3 sequence is 13 residues long. CDR1 and CDR2 (germline): LNHDA, SQIVND (reference sequence). The CDR3 reads CASSTGNNEKLFF. In nucleotides, the CDR3 is TGTGCCAGTAGTACAGGGAATAATGAAAAACTGTTTTTT.

The genes are TRBV6-5 and TRBJ1-1; 10 bases fit TRBD1. CDR1 and CDR2 (germline): MNHEY, SVGAGI. Germline trimming cut 7 bases from V and 1 base from J; bases unmatched to any gene: 3. The CDR3 spans 14 residues. CDR3 sequence: CASTRTGGNTEAFF. CDR3 nucleotide sequence: TGTGCCAGCACCCGGACAGGGGGGAACACTGAAGCTTTCTTT.

The J gene is TRBJ2-1, the V gene TRBV7-2, with TRBD2 matching 7 bases. The CDR3 contains 15 residues. The germline CDR1 and CDR2 sequences are SGHTA and FQGNSA. V was pared by 4 bases and J by 5 bases, with 8 bases of the junction left unmatched. The chain's CDR3 is CASSSGLGYNNEQFF. The CDR3 DNA follows: TGTGCCAGCAGCTCAGGACTAGGATACAACAATGAGCAGTTCTTC. The full variable domain, with the rest looked up from reference TRBV7-2 and TRBJ2-1, is GAGVSQSPSNKVTEKGKDVELRCDPISGHTALYWYRQSLGQGLEFLIYFQGNSAPDKSGLPSDRFSAERTGGSVSTLTIQRTQQEDSAVYLCASSSGLGYNNEQFFGPGTRLTVL.

The chain recombines TRBV5-1 with TRBJ2-3; D is ambiguous. There are 14 residues in the CDR3. Germline-derived CDR1 and CDR2 are SGHRS and YFSETQ. Trimming cost V 7 bases and J 2 bases, with 14 bases left between them. CDR3 loop: CASPLRKVTDTQYF. CDR3 bases: TGCGCCAGCCCCTTGAGGAAGGTCACAGATACGCAGTATTTT.

V gene TRBV4-1 combines with J gene TRBJ2-5, with 9 positions matching TRBD2. The CDR3 consists of 16 residues. Germline V gene sequence: CDR1 MGHRA, CDR2 YSYEKL. J gave up 5 bases and V 4 bases, and 11 bases lay outside the gene matches. For the CDR3, the DNA is TGCGCCAGCAGCCCCCCAAAAGCGGGGGGCCTGGAGACCCAGTACTTC. Its protein product is CASSPPKAGGLETQYF.

In DNA form, the CDR3 reads TGCAGCGTTGAAGGGGGAGTCGAAAAACTGTTTTTT. This sequence encodes CSVEGGVEKLFF. This chain connects TRBV29-1 to TRBJ1-4; D uncertain. The germline CDR1 and CDR2 sequences are SQVTM and ANQGSEA. Trimming cost V 1 base and J 8 bases, with 8 bases left between them. This CDR3 region has 12 residues.

This clone has more than one count but fewer than ten. The CDR3 spells CASSTTGGRYEQYF. The CDR3 nucleotides are TGTGCCAGTAGTACGACAGGGGGTCGCTACGAGCAGTACTTC. V usage is TRBV19 and J usage is TRBJ2-5, with 9 bases fitting TRBD1. TRBJ2-7 explains the end of the DNA better; the J call may be wrong. CDR1 and CDR2 from the germline V gene are LNHDA and SQIVND (reference sequence). CDR3 length: 14 amino acids.

The CDR3 nucleotides read TGTGCCAGCAGTTACGGGGACAGGGCGACTGAAGCTTTCTTT. It yields the protein CASSYGDRATEAFF. The chain employs TRBV6-6 and TRBJ1-1; TRBD1 matches at 9 bases. There are 14 residues in the CDR3. Trimming took 2 bases from V and 5 from J; bases not matched to a gene: 3. The germline V gene encodes CDR1 MNHNY and CDR2 SVGAGI (reference sequence).

This clone was observed once. V is TRBV18 and J is TRBJ2-1, with TRBD2 identical over 9 bases. V gave up 4 bases and J gave up 8 bases; unmatched junction bases: 6. The CDR3 is 14 amino acids. Germline V CDR1 and CDR2: KGHSH, LQKENI. CDR3 nucleotides: TGTGCCAGCTCACAGCGGGGGGTAGGAGATGAGCAGTTCTTC. It translates to CASSQRGVGDEQFF. The whole variable domain, remainder taken from reference TRBV18 and TRBJ2-1, is NAGVMQNPRHLVRRRGQEARLRCSPMKGHSHVYWYRQLPEEGLKFMVYLQKENIIDESGMPKERFSAEFPKEGPSILRIQQVVRGDSAAYFCASSQRGVGDEQFFGPGTRLTVL.

A remark on this clone: Mismatch with germline at one junction end may stem from a read error. The V gene is TRBV7-7, the J gene TRBJ2-7, with TRBD1 identical over 8 bases. The germline V gene has CDR1 SSHAT and CDR2 FNYEAQ (reference sequence). The length of the CDR3 is 14 residues. CDR3 loop: CASSFQGAYYEQYF. The CDR3 coding sequence is TGTGCTAGCAGCTTCCAGGGGGCATACTACGAGCAGTACTTC.

This sequence joins TRBV4-2 and TRBJ2-5; TRBD2 is a possible D gene (6 bases). The last part of the DNA fits TRBJ2-7 better; the J call may be wrong. Looked up from germline, CDR1 is LGHNA and CDR2 is YNFKEQ. CDR3 size: 16 residues. The CDR3 loop reads CASSQDRSSESPEQYF. In DNA, the CDR3 is TGTGCCAGCAGCCAAGATAGGTCTAGCGAATCCCCCGAGCAGTACTTC.